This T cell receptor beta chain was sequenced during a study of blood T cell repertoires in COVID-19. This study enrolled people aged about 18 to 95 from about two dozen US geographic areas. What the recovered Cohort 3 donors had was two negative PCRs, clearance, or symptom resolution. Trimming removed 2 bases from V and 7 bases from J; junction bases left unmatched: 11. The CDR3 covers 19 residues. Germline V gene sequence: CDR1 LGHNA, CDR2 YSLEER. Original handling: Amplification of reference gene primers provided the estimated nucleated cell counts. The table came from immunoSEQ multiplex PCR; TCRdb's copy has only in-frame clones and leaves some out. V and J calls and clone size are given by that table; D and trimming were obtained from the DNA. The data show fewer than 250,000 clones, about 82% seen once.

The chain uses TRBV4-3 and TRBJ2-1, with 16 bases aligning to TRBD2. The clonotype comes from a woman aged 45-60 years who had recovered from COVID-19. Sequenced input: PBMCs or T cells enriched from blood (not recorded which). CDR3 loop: CASSQSAPGLAGGRNEQFF. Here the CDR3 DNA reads TGCGCCAGCAGCCAATCCGCCCCGGGACTAGCGGGGGGGCGGAATGAGCAGTTCTTC.